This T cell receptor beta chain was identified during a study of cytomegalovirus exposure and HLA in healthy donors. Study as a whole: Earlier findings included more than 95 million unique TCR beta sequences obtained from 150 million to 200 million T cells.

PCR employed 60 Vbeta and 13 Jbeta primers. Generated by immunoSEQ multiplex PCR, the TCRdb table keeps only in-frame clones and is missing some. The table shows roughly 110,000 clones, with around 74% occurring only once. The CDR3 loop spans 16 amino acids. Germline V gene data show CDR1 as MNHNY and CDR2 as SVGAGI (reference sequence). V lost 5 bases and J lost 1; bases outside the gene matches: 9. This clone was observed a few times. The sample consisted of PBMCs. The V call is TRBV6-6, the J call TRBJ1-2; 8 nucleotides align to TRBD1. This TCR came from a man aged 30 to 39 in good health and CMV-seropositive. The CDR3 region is CASSSLGGQDNYGYTF. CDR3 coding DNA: TGTGCCAGCAGTAGCCTAGGGGGACAGGATAACTATGGCTACACCTTC.